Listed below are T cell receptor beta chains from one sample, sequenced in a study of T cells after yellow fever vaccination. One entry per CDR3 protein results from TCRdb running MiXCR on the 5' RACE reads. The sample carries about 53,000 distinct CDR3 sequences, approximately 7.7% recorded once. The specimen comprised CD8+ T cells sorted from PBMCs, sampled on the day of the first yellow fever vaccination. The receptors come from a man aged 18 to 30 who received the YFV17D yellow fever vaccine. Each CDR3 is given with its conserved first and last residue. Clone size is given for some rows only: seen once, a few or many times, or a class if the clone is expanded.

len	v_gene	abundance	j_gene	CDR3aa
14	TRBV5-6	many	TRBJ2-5	CASSFGELGETQYF
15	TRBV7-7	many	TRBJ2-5	CASSLRTGNGETQYF
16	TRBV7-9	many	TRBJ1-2	CASNPTNQGKNYGYTF
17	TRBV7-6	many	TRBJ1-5	CASSLNPAGVYNQPQHF
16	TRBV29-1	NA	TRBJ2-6	CSAEAGANSGANVLTF
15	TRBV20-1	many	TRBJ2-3	CSARDRRGLTDTQYF
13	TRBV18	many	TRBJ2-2	CASSPGYTGELFF
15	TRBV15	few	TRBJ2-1	CATSRGGAVYNEQFF
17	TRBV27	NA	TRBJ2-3	CASSLTSLSASTDTQYF
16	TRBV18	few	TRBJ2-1	CASSPAPQGVYNEQFF
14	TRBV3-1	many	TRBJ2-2	CASSQVLNTGELFF
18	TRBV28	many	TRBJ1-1	CASSSMFGQGSPDTEAFF
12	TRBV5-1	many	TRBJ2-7	CASSNGQREQYF
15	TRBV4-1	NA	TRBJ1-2	CASSHAWLSLYGYTF
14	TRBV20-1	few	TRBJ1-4	CSARDGTGLEKLFF
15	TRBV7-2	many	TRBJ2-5	CASSLVRGGVETQYF
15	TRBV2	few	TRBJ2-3	CASTPPDPTRDTQYF
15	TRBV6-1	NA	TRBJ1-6	CASSTPGQNNSPLHF
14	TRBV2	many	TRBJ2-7	CASSRPDQGNEQYF
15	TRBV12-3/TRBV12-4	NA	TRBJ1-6	CASSLATGGDSPLYF
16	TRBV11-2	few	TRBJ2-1	CASSQGGLAEYNEQFF
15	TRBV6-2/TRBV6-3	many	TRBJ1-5	CASSYSHGLNQPQHF
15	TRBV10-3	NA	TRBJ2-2	CAIRGGGDDTGELFF
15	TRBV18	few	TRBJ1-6	CASSSDLSYNSPLHF
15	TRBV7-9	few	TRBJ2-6	CASSSTLSGANVLTF
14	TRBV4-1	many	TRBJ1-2	CASSLRTTNYGYTF
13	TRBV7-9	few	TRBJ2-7	CASSTNVGGEQYF
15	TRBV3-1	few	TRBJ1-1	CASSQEGTGGTEAFF
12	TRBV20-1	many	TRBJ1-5	CSGQGDNQPQHF
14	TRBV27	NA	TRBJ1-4	CASSITGGREKLFF
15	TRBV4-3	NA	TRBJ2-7	CASSPKDRSYDEQYF
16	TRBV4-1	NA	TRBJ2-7	CASSQEAAGGPYEQYF
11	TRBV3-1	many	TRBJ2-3	CATERTDTQYF
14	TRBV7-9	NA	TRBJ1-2	CASSLDFQVYGYTF
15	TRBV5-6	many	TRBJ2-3	CASSEVQDLTDTQYF